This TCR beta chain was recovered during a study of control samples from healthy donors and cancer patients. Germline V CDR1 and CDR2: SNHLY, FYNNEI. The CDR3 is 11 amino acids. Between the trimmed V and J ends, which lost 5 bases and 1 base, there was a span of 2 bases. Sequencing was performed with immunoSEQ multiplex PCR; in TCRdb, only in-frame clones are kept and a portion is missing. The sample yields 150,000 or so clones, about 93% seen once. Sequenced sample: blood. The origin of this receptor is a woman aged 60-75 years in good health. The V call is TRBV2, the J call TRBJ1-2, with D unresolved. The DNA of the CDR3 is TGTGCCAGCAGTCGTAACTATGGCTACACCTTC. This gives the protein CASSRNYGYTF.